These 3 T cell receptor beta chains were all obtained from the same sample, sequenced in a study of OX40 agonist ivuxolimab in advanced cancers. The library relied on the immunoSEQ multiplex PCR assay. TCRdb obtained this table from immuneACCESS and retained in-frame rearrangements with V and J assigned. These tables miss some clones; where compared with another copy, unresolved V genes account for less than half of the shortfall, and the remainder is unexplained. The sample contains more than 55,000 clones, about 89% of them found a single time. The ten largest make up 0.77% of the sample. Sequencing used CD4+ or CD8+ T cells sorted from blood, obtained in a trial of the OX40 agonist ivuxolimab. Every receptor here comes from an adult with an advanced solid tumor such as melanoma, head and neck, liver or kidney cancer.

The chain combines TRBV11-2 with TRBJ2-5; D is undetermined. Germline V gene data show CDR1 as SGHAT and CDR2 as FQNNGV. The CDR3 has 12 residues. The ends were cut back, 3 bases at V and 5 bases at J, with 7 bases in the middle. CDR3 DNA sequence: TGTGCCAGCAGCTTCCCGGGCGAGACCCAGTACTTC. Amino acid sequence: CASSFPGETQYF.

The chain couples TRBV4-3 to TRBJ2-3, with D possibly matching TRBD1 (5 bases). V lost 4 bases to trimming and J lost 1 base, with 18 bases between them. Looked up from germline, CDR1 is LGHNA and CDR2 is YSLEER. This CDR3 has 17 residues. The CDR3 DNA reads as TGCGCCAGCAGCCTTGAAAGTGACTCGACAGGCACAGATACGCAGTATTTT. Translation gives CASSLESDSTGTDTQYF.

This clone has only one observation. The chain has TRBV5-4 and TRBJ2-5, with TRBD1 matching 8 bases. In germline, CDR1 is SGHNT, CDR2 YYREEE (reference sequence). CDR3 length: 14 residues. V gave up 5 bases and J gave up 4 bases; unmatched junction bases: 7. The CDR3 protein is CASRSLQGGETQYF. The DNA for the CDR3 is TGTGCCAGCAGGTCTTTACAGGGGGGAGAGACCCAGTACTTC.